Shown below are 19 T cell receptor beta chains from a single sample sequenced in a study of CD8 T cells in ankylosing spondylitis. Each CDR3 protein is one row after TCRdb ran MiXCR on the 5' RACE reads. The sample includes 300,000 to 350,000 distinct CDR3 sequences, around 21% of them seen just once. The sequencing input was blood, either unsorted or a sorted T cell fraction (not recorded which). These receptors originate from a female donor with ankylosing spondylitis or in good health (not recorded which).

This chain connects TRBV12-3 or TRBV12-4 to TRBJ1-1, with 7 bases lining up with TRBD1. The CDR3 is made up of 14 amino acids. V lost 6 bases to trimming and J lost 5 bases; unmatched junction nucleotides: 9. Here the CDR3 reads CASSRGQLATEAFF. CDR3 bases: TGTGCCAGCAGCCGGGGACAGTTGGCGACTGAAGCTTTCTTT.

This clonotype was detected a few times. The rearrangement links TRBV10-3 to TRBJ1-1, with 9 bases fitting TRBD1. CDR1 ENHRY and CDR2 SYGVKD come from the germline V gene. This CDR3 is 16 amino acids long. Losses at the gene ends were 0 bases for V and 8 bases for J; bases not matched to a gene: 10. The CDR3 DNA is TGTGCCATCAGTGAGTCGTGGGGAAAACAGGGGGCAGAAGCTTTCTTT. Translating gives CAISESWGKQGAEAFF.

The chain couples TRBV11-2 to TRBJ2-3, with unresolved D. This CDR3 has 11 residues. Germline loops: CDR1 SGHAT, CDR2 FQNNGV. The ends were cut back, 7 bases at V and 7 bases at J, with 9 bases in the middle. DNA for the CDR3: TGTGCCAGCATGGGGTCGTATACGCAGTATTTT. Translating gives CASMGSYTQYF. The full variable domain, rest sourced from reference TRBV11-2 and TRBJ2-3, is EAGVAQSPRYKIIEKRQSVAFWCNPISGHATLYWYQQILGQGPKLLIQFQNNGVVDDSQLPKDRFSAERLKGVDSTLKIQPAKLEDSAVYLCASMGSYTQYFGPGTRLTVL.

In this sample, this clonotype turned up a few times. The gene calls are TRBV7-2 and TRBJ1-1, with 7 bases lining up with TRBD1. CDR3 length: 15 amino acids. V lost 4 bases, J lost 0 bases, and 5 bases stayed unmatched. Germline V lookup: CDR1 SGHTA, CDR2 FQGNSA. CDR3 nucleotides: TGTGCCAGCAGCTCCCACAGGGGAATGAACACTGAAGCTTTCTTT. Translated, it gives CASSSHRGMNTEAFF.

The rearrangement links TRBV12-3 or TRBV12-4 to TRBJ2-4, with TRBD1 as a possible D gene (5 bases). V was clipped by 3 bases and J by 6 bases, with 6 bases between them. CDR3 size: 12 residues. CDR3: CASSFTGNIQYF. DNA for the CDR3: TGTGCCAGCAGTTTTACAGGAAACATTCAGTACTTC.

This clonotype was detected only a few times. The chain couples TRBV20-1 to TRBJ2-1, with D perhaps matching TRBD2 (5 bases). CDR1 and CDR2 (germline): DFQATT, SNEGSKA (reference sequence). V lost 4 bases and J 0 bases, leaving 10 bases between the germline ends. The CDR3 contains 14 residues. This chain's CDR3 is CSANREGSYNEQFF. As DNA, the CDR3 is TGCAGTGCTAACCGGGAAGGCTCCTACAATGAGCAGTTCTTC.

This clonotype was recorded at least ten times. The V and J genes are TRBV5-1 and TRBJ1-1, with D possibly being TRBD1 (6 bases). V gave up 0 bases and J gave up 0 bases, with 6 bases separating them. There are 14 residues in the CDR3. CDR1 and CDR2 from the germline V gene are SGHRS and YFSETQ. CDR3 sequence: CASSLGGLNTEAFF. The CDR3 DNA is TGCGCCAGCAGCTTGGGGGGGCTGAACACTGAAGCTTTCTTT.

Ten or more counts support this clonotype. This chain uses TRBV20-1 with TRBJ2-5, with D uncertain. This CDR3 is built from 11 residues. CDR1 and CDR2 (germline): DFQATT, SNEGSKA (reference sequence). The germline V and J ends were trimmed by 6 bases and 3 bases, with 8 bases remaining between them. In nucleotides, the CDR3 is TGCAGTGCCTCCCCAAAAGAGACCCAGTACTTC. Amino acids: CSASPKETQYF.

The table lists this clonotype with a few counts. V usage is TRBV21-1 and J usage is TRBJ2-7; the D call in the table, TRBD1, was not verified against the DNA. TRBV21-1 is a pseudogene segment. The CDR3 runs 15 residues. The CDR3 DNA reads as TGTGCCAGCAGCAAAATTGAACACAGGGTGGTCGAGCAGTACTTC. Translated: CASSKIEHRVVEQYF.

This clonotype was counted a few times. CDR3 DNA: TGTGCCAGCAGCCCATTCCAGGTAGCCAAAAACATTCAGTACTTC. It specifies CASSPFQVAKNIQYF. V usage is TRBV5-4 and J usage is TRBJ2-4; unclear D gene. This CDR3 contains 15 residues. In germline, CDR1 is SGHNT, CDR2 YYREEE (reference sequence). V lost 4 bases and J 0 bases, leaving 11 bases between the germline ends. The variable domain in full, with the rest retrieved from reference TRBV5-4 and TRBJ2-4, is ETGVTQSPTHLIKTRGQQVTLRCSSQSGHNTVSWYQQALGQGPQFIFQYYREEENGRGNFPPRFSGLQFPNYSSELNVNALELDDSALYLCASSPFQVAKNIQYFGAGTRLSVL.

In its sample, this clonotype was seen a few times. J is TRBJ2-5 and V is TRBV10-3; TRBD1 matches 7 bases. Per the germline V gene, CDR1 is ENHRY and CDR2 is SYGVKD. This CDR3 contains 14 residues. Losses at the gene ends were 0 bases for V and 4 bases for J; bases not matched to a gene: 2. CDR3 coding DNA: TGTGCCATCAGTGAGTCTACAGGGGCAGAGACCCAGTACTTC. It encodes CAISESTGAETQYF.

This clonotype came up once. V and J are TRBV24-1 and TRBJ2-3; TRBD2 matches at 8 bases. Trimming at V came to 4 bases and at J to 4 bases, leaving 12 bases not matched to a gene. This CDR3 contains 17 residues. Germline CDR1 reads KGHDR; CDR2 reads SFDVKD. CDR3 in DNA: TGTGCCACCAGTGACCCCAGTAAGAGCGGGAGCGCAGATACGCAGTATTTT. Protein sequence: CATSDPSKSGSADTQYF.

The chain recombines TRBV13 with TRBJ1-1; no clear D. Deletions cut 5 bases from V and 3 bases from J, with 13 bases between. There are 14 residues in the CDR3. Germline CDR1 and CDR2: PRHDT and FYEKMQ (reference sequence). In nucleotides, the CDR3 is TGTGCCAGCAGCCCGGAACAGCGGGACACTGAAGCTTTCTTT. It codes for CASSPEQRDTEAFF.

CDR3 DNA: TGCAGTGCTAGCCGGCCCGGACTAGCGGCTAACAATGAGCAGTTCTTC. Translating it yields CSASRPGLAANNEQFF. The rearrangement uses TRBV20-1 and TRBJ2-1; TRBD2 matches 10 bases. CDR1 and CDR2 (germline): DFQATT, SNEGSKA (reference sequence). The V gene end was trimmed by 3 bases and the J gene end by 5 bases; junction bases not matched to a gene: 10. This CDR3 contains 16 residues.

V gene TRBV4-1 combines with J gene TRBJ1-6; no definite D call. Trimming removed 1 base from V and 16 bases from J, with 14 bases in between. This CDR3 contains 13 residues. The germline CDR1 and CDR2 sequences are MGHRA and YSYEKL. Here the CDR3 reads CASSQVGGPHLHF. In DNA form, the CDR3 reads TGCGCCAGCAGCCAAGTCGGAGGGCCTCATCTCCACTTT.

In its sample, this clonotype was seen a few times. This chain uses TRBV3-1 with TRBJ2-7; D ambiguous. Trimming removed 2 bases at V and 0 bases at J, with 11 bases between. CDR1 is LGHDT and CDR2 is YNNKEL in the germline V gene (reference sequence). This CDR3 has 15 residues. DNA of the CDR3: TGTGCCAGCAGCCAACCCTCCCTTACCTCCTACGAGCAGTACTTC. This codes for CASSQPSLTSYEQYF.

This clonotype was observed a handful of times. In nucleotides, the CDR3 is TGTGCCAGCAGCTCCCGACGCGGTGGAAACACCATATATTTT. Translation: CASSSRRGGNTIYF. The chain uses TRBV7-9 and TRBJ1-3, with unresolved D. The CDR3 consists of 14 residues. With 4 bases removed from V and 3 bases from J, the gap between germline ends came to 10 bases. Per germline, CDR1 SEHNR and CDR2 FQNEAQ (reference sequence).

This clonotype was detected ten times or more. CDR3 protein: CSASKGDRTQYF. The CDR3 DNA reads TGCAGTGCTAGTAAGGGGGATAGGACCCAGTACTTC. This chain joins TRBV20-1 and TRBJ2-5, with D tentatively TRBD1 (6 bases). Looked up from germline, CDR1 is DFQATT and CDR2 is SNEGSKA (reference sequence). Trimming left V 3 bases short and J 7 bases short, with 12 bases between. The CDR3 is made up of 12 amino acids.

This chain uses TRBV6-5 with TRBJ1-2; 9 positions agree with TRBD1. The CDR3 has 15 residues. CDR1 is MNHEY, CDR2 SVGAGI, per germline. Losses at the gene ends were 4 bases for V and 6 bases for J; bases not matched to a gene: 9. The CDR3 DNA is TGTGCCAGCAGTTCTAGGACAGGGGCGGACGATGGCTACACCTTC. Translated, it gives CASSSRTGADDGYTF.